A selection of T cell receptor beta chains follows, all from one sample in a study of blood T cells in healthy people across ages. TCRdb re-called the 5' RACE reads with MiXCR, one entry per CDR3 protein. The top ten hold around 21% of the sample, which has around 790,000 distinct CDR3 sequences, 40% to 50% seen once. The sample was blood. The origin of the receptors is a man in his 60s in good health. Each CDR3 is given with its conserved first and last residue. The order of the fields is clone size, J gene, D gene, V gene, CDR3 DNA, CDR3 protein. The D gene is left open where the match is weak. Rows give clone size only sometimes, using once, few, many, or a class for an expanded clone.

-,TRBJ1-4,-,TRBV7-9,TGTGCCAGCAGCCGCCAGGGGACGACGGATGAAAAACTGTTTTTT,CASSRQGTTDEKLFF
few,TRBJ2-7,TRBD1,TRBV6-1,TGTGCCAGCAGTGTATGGGACAGGGGTGAATACGAGCAGTACTTC,CASSVWDRGEYEQYF
-,TRBJ1-4,-,TRBV4-3,TGCGCCAGCAGCCAAAGCCAGGGAGTTGAAAAACTGTTTTTT,CASSQSQGVEKLFF
-,TRBJ1-5,-,TRBV9,TGTGCCAGCAGCGTAGCTACGGGGCAGCCCCAGCATTTT,CASSVATGQPQHF
-,TRBJ2-7,-,TRBV3-1,TGTGCCAGCAGCCCCCCGGGCGGGGTGTACTCCTACGAGCAGTACTTC,CASSPPGGVYSYEQYF
-,TRBJ1-2,-,TRBV6-2/TRBV6-3,TGTGCCAGCAGTTACGGTGCCCTCTATGGCTACACCTTC,CASSYGALYGYTF
-,TRBJ2-5,-,TRBV6-5,TGTGCCAGCAGTTACGCGATGCTAGTAGAGACCCAGTACTTC,CASSYAMLVETQYF
-,TRBJ2-3,-,TRBV20-1,TGCAGTGCGGCCCCGGGGGTGAGGGACCCCACAGATGCGCAGTATTTT,CSAAPGVRDPTDAQYF
-,TRBJ2-2,-,TRBV6-2/TRBV6-3,TGTGCCAGCAGCCCCACCCCTTGGACCGGTGGTGTCACCGGGGAGCTGTTTTTT,CASSPTPWTGGVTGELFF
few,TRBJ2-6,-,TRBV6-6,TGTGCCAGCAGACCCGATCCGGCTGGGGCCAACGTCCTGACTTTC,CASRPDPAGANVLTF
few,TRBJ2-7,TRBD1,TRBV20-1,TGCAGTGCTATTCCCCAGGACAGGGGGATCGAGCAGTACTTC,CSAIPQDRGIEQYF
-,TRBJ1-6,TRBD1,TRBV6-2/TRBV6-3,TGTGCCAGCAGCGACCGGACAGGGAACTTGGTGGATTCACCCCTCCACTTT,CASSDRTGNLVDSPLHF
-,TRBJ2-7,TRBD1,TRBV7-9,TGTGCCCTAGGGGGCAGCGAGCAGTACTTC,CALGGSEQYF
-,TRBJ2-7,-,TRBV3-1,TGTGCCAGCAGCCCCGAATTCCCCCGTCCGGACGAGCAGTACTTC,CASSPEFPRPDEQYF
-,TRBJ2-3,-,TRBV20-1,TGCAGTGCTATTAGGGCGGGATTAGATACGCAGTATTTT,CSAIRAGLDTQYF
-,TRBJ2-5,TRBD1,TRBV6-1,TGTGCCAGCAGTGAAGGAGGGACAGGGAGAGAGACCCAGTACTTC,CASSEGGTGRETQYF
many,TRBJ2-7,-,TRBV10-3,TGTGCCATCACCTCCCGGGACTCGAACGAGCAGTACTTC,CAITSRDSNEQYF
-,TRBJ1-2,-,TRBV5-1,TGCGCCAGCAGCTTTGGTGGGGGCCTCAACTATGGCTACACCTTC,CASSFGGGLNYGYTF
-,TRBJ2-7,TRBD1,TRBV25-1,TGTGCCAGCAGTGACCCCATAAACGGCGCAGGGGGCCCTTTCGAGCAGTACTTC,CASSDPINGAGGPFEQYF
-,TRBJ2-5,-,TRBV7-2,TGTGCCAGCAGCTTAGCGCGGCGCCGACAAGAGACCCAGTACTTC,CASSLARRRQETQYF
once,TRBJ2-1,-,TRBV4-3,TGCGCCAGCAGCCCGACTAGTGGGGGGTACAATGAGCAGCTCTTC,CASSPTSGGYNEQLF
-,TRBJ2-5,-,TRBV7-2,TGTGCCAGCAGCCAGACCGGGACGCGTGTAGAGACCCAGTACTTC,CASSQTGTRVETQYF
-,TRBJ2-5,-,TRBV7-5,-,CISVPEANPRGGEAQYF
few,TRBJ2-7,-,TRBV5-1,TGCGCCAGCAGCTTGTTAACCCGGGGGGCGTCCTACGAGCAGTACTTC,CASSLLTRGASYEQYF
-,TRBJ1-1,-,TRBV7-2,TGTGCCAGCAGCATTACCAGGAACACTGAAGCTTTCTTT,CASSITRNTEAFF
-,TRBJ2-7,-,TRBV6-6,TGTGCCAGCAGTTACGCAGGGGACACCACCTACGAGCAGTACTTC,CASSYAGDTTYEQYF
-,TRBJ2-2,TRBD1,TRBV28,TGTGCCAGCAGTTCACCGGGACAGGCCTCGAACACCGGGGAGCTGTTTTTT,CASSSPGQASNTGELFF
-,TRBJ1-2,-,TRBV12-3/TRBV12-4,TGTGCCAGCAGTTTTACAGGAGATAACTATGGCTACACCTTC,CASSFTGDNYGYTF
-,TRBJ1-2,-,TRBV28,TGTGCCAGCAGTACCGGGATAAGCTATGGCTACACCTTC,CASSTGISYGYTF
few,TRBJ2-7,-,TRBV6-2/TRBV6-3,TGTGCCAGCAGAAATGGTCCCTACGAGCAGTACTTC,CASRNGPYEQYF
-,TRBJ1-2,TRBD1,TRBV29-1,TGCAGCGTTGGGGACAGGGTGGGTGGCTACACCTTC,CSVGDRVGGYTF
-,TRBJ2-1,-,TRBV28,TGTGCCAGCAGCACCCGCCAAGTAGGGCAGTTCTTC,CASSTRQVGQFF
many,TRBJ1-1,-,TRBV21-1,TGTGCCAGCAGCCTCCCCGGAGGGCGTCGAACTCTGGGTTTTGCGAACACTGAAGCTTTCTTT,CASSLPGGRRTLGFANTEAFF
-,TRBJ2-5,-,TRBV3-1,TGTGCCAGCAGCCAAGAAGAGGGCGCACGGCAGTACTTC,CASSQEEGARQYF
few,TRBJ2-7,-,TRBV12-3/TRBV12-4,TGTGCCAGCACCCTATCCGGGGCCCACGAGCAGTACTTC,CASTLSGAHEQYF
few,TRBJ2-1,TRBD2,TRBV6-2/TRBV6-3,TGTGCCAGCAGTTACATCAGCGGGAGCTACAATGAGCAGTTCTTC,CASSYISGSYNEQFF
few,TRBJ2-1,TRBD2,TRBV6-2/TRBV6-3,TGTGCCAGCAGTGGACTAGCGGGGGCCTACTCCTACAATGAGCAGTTCTTC,CASSGLAGAYSYNEQFF
few,TRBJ1-2,TRBD1,TRBV28,TGTGCCAGCAGCTACGACCCGAGGGACAGCAGACACCCAGGACCGTATGGCTACACCTTC,CASSYDPRDSRHPGPYGYTF
few,TRBJ1-1,-,TRBV12-3/TRBV12-4,TGTGCCAGCAGTGACCTATTTAACACTGAAGCTTTCTTT,CASSDLFNTEAFF
-,TRBJ2-3,TRBD1,TRBV5-1,TGCGCCAGCAGCCAAAACAGGGGGCGAGGCACAGATACGCAGTATTTT,CASSQNRGRGTDTQYF
few,TRBJ2-1,-,TRBV24-1,TGTGCCACCAGCCACGGGGATGAGCAGTTCTTC,CATSHGDEQFF